The 22 T cell receptor beta chains given below trace back to one sample, sequenced in a study of blood T cell repertoires in COVID-19. Measured with immunoSEQ multiplex PCR; TCRdb has only the in-frame clones, and not every one. Of fewer than 40,000 clones in the sample, more than 85% were seen once. Input material: peripheral blood. The source of these receptors is a human donor in a cohort sampled during active COVID-19.

The rearrangement links TRBV7-2 to TRBJ2-1; 8 bases are a match to TRBD2. Germline CDR1 is SGHTA and CDR2 is FQGNSA. J was trimmed by 7 bases and V by 6 bases; bases with no gene match: 11. This CDR3 contains 15 residues. The CDR3 DNA reads as TGTGCCAGCAGTCTAGTGGCGGGAGGTGTAAATGAGCAGTTCTTC. It yields the protein CASSLVAGGVNEQFF.

This clone was seen just once. The chain couples TRBV5-6 to TRBJ2-1; 7 positions match TRBD2. There are 15 residues in the CDR3. Trimming at V came to 2 bases and at J to 4 bases, leaving 6 bases not matched to a gene. Germline CDR1 is SGHDT and CDR2 is YYEEEE. The CDR3 loop reads CASSLTGAGYNEQFF. DNA of the CDR3: TGTGCCAGCAGCTTAACGGGAGCGGGGTACAATGAGCAGTTCTTC. Complete variable domain (other parts from reference TRBV5-6 and TRBJ2-1): DAGVTQSPTHLIKTRGQQVTLRCSPKSGHDTVSWYQQALGQGPQFIFQYYEEEERQRGNFPDRFSGHQFPNYSSELNVNALLLGDSALYLCASSLTGAGYNEQFFGPGTRLTVL.

This clone has only a few counts. The V call is TRBV5-1, the J call TRBJ2-5; D ambiguous. Germline assignment: CDR1 SGHRS and CDR2 YFSETQ. V gave up 1 base and J gave up 4 bases, with 5 bases separating them. The CDR3 contains 12 residues. Here the CDR3 reads CASSLSGETQYF. The CDR3 bases are TGCGCCAGCAGCTTGTCGGGAGAGACCCAGTACTTC.

V is TRBV5-1 and J is TRBJ1-2; tentative D call: TRBD1 (5 bases). This CDR3 comprises 15 residues. V was clipped by 5 bases and J by 3 bases, with 17 bases between them. Germline V gene data show CDR1 as SGHRS and CDR2 as YFSETQ. CDR3 protein: CASSPSRGWDYGYTF. The CDR3 bases are TGCGCCAGCAGTCCGTCTAGGGGCTGGGACTATGGCTACACCTTC.

The J gene is TRBJ1-5, the V gene TRBV2; D is uncertain. The CDR3 has 13 amino acids. Trimming cost V 6 bases and J 9 bases, with 15 bases left between them. Germline loops: CDR1 SNHLY, CDR2 FYNNEI. The CDR3 nucleotides are TGTGCCAGCAGAATCGAACCCGGTGGGCCCCAGCATTTT. This codes for CASRIEPGGPQHF.

V and J are TRBV4-2 and TRBJ2-7, with 12 bases fitting TRBD2. Germline loops: CDR1 LGHNA, CDR2 YNFKEQ. The CDR3 runs 18 residues. The ends lost 0 bases at V and 6 bases at J; junction bases unmatched: 12. The CDR3 DNA sequence: TGTGCCAGCAGCCAAGATAGCCTAGCGGGAGGGCGTTCGCTCGAGCAGTACTTC. Residues: CASSQDSLAGGRSLEQYF.

The count of this clone is one. The V and J genes are TRBV10-2 and TRBJ2-5, with TRBD2 matching 15 bases. V was pared by 6 bases and J by 4 bases, with 6 bases of the junction left unmatched. The CDR3 contains 16 residues. The V gene's germline CDR1 is WSHSY and CDR2 SAAADI. The CDR3 protein is CASSTGLAGGGETQYF. CDR3 sequence (DNA): TGCGCCAGCAGCACAGGACTAGCGGGAGGGGGAGAGACCCAGTACTTC.

The chain couples TRBV6-5 to TRBJ1-5, with TRBD1 matching 8 bases. The germline V gene has CDR1 MNHEY and CDR2 SVGAGI. Trimming at V came to 6 bases and at J to 8 bases, leaving 12 bases not matched to a gene. The CDR3 has 15 residues. This chain's CDR3 is CASRNPPGQGKPQHF. The CDR3 bases are TGTGCCAGCAGAAATCCTCCCGGACAGGGCAAGCCCCAGCATTTT.

The genes are TRBV6-2 or TRBV6-3 and TRBJ2-2; D gene uncertain. The germline V gene has CDR1 MNHEY and CDR2 SVGEGT. CDR3 size: 15 residues. Trimming took 5 bases from V and 1 from J, leaving 11 bases between them. CDR3 in amino acids: CASSETFMNTGELFF. The CDR3 DNA follows: TGTGCCAGCAGTGAGACATTTATGAACACCGGGGAGCTGTTTTTT.

The rearrangement uses TRBV27 and TRBJ2-6; D is perhaps TRBD1 (6 bases). Trimming cost V 4 bases and J 4 bases, with 17 bases left between them. Germline-derived CDR1 and CDR2 are MNHEY and SMNVEV (reference sequence). CDR3 size: 17 residues. The DNA for the CDR3 is TGTGCCAGCAGTTCTCCCCAGGGGCGCAAGGGGGCCAACGTCCTGACTTTC. Its protein product is CASSSPQGRKGANVLTF. Full variable domain (rest looked up from reference TRBV27 and TRBJ2-6): EAQVTQNPRYLITVTGKKLTVTCSQNMNHEYMSWYRQDPGLGLRQIYYSMNVEVTDKGDVPEGYKVSRKEKRNFPLILESPSPNQTSLYFCASSSPQGRKGANVLTFGAGSRLTVL.

J is TRBJ2-3 and V is TRBV11-2; tentative D call: TRBD2 (5 bases). The V end was cut by 1 base, the J end by 2 bases, with 16 bases between. Germline V gene sequence: CDR1 SGHAT, CDR2 FQNNGV. This CDR3 comprises 17 residues. In DNA, the CDR3 is TGTGCCAGCAGCTTAGCCCCCACTAGAGCCTACACAGATACGCAGTATTTT. Protein sequence: CASSLAPTRAYTDTQYF.

The chain employs TRBV7-3 and TRBJ2-3; 13 positions match TRBD2. The CDR3 has 17 amino acids. Germline lookup yields CDR1 SGHTA and CDR2 FQGTGA. The V segment lost 4 bases and the J segment 3 bases; nucleotides outside the gene matches: 7. The chain's CDR3 is CASSSQLAGGPTDTQYF. CDR3 bases: TGTGCCAGCAGCTCACAACTAGCGGGAGGGCCGACAGATACGCAGTATTTT.

The genes are TRBV6-6 and TRBJ1-4; D perhaps matches TRBD1 (5 bases). The length of the CDR3 is 15 residues. Trimming took 4 bases from V and 10 from J, leaving 19 bases between them. The germline gives CDR1 MNHNY, CDR2 SVGAGI (reference sequence). DNA for the CDR3: TGTGCCAGCAGTTCCGCGAACAGTCAGGGTGGAAAACTGTTTTTT. Protein: CASSSANSQGGKLFF.

The rearrangement joins TRBV18 to TRBJ1-4; TRBD1 might be the D (5 bases). Germline lookup yields CDR1 KGHSH and CDR2 LQKENI. Between the trimmed V and J ends, which lost 3 bases and 7 bases, there was a span of 15 bases. The CDR3 is made up of 15 amino acids. The CDR3 DNA sequence: TGTGCCAGCTCACCCCCTCAGGGCTGGGGTGAAAAACTGTTTTTT. Residues: CASSPPQGWGEKLFF.

The chain couples TRBV3-1 (or the pseudogene TRBV3-2) to TRBJ2-1; 10 bases match TRBD1. Germline assignment: CDR1 LGHDT and CDR2 YNNKEL (reference sequence). After removal of 2 bases from V and 6 bases from J, the junction contained 10 bases not matched to a gene. CDR3 length equals 17 residues. Here the CDR3 reads CASSQRKGRDRGNEQFF. In DNA, the CDR3 is TGTGCCAGCAGCCAACGTAAAGGTCGGGACAGGGGCAATGAGCAGTTCTTC.

This chain uses TRBV19 with TRBJ2-1; 11 bases line up with TRBD2. Trimming removed 7 bases from V and 4 bases from J; junction bases left unmatched: 6. Per germline, CDR1 LNHDA and CDR2 SQIVND (reference sequence). CDR3 length: 15 amino acids. Here the CDR3 DNA reads TGTGCCAGTACCATGACTAGCGGGACGTACAATGAGCAGTTCTTC. Protein: CASTMTSGTYNEQFF. Using reference TRBV19 and TRBJ2-1 for the parts outside the CDR3, the full variable domain is DGGITQSPKYLFRKEGQNVTLSCEQNLNHDAMYWYRQDPGQGLRLIYYSQIVNDFQKGDIAEGYSVSREKKESFPLTVTSAQKNPTAFYLCASTMTSGTYNEQFFGPGTRLTVL.

The chain couples TRBV5-1 to TRBJ2-1; the D gene is possibly TRBD1 (5 bases). V lost 0 bases to trimming and J lost 5 bases, with 6 bases between them. This CDR3 has 13 residues. Germline values: CDR1 SGHRS, CDR2 YFSETQ. Here the CDR3 reads CASSLAGNNEQFF. The CDR3 DNA sequence: TGCGCCAGCAGCTTGGCAGGGAACAATGAGCAGTTCTTC. The full variable domain, completed using reference TRBV5-1 and TRBJ2-1, is KAGVTQTPRYLIKTRGQQVTLSCSPISGHRSVSWYQQTPGQGLQFLFEYFSETQRNKGNFPGRFSGRQFSNSRSEMNVSTLELGDSALYLCASSLAGNNEQFFGPGTRLTVL.

The chain couples TRBV27 to TRBJ2-3; 9 bases align to TRBD2. The germline V gene encodes CDR1 MNHEY and CDR2 SMNVEV (reference sequence). With 2 bases clipped from V and 4 bases from J, the junction kept 1 base outside the gene matches. This CDR3 has 14 amino acids. The CDR3 region has the DNA TGTGCCAGCAGTTTAGCGGGAGGGTCAGATACGCAGTATTTT. Translated, it gives CASSLAGGSDTQYF.

This chain links TRBV23-1 with TRBJ2-4, with 7 bases fitting TRBD2. TRBV23-1 is treated as an ORF (open reading frame) with a function not yet certain. V trimming: 6 bases; J trimming: 0 bases; junction bases outside the gene matches: 8. This CDR3 spans 16 amino acids. The CDR3 DNA reads TGCGCCAGCAGCTACCGGGACTACCTAGCCAAAAACATTCAGTACTTC. As protein: CASSYRDYLAKNIQYF.

The chain employs TRBV2 and TRBJ2-3; 7 bases agree with TRBD1. CDR3 size: 14 residues. In germline, CDR1 is SNHLY, CDR2 FYNNEI. The V gene end was trimmed by 4 bases and the J gene end by 5 bases; junction bases not matched to a gene: 6. The CDR3 loop is CASSVNDRVDTQYF. The CDR3 DNA follows: TGTGCCAGCAGTGTAAATGACAGGGTAGATACGCAGTATTTT.

The CDR3 is CASSLGGSTDTQYF. CDR3 DNA sequence: TGTGCCAGCAGCTTGGGCGGTAGCACAGATACGCAGTATTTT. The chain carries TRBV5-5 and TRBJ2-3; no clear D gene. The CDR3 runs to 14 residues. Trimming stripped 0 bases from V and 0 bases from J, with 5 bases between. Germline CDR1 reads SGHKS; CDR2 reads YYEKEE (reference sequence).

The genes are TRBV15 and TRBJ2-7; 7 bases align to TRBD1. Germline trimming cut 1 base from V and 6 bases from J; bases unmatched to any gene: 6. In germline, CDR1 is LNHNV, CDR2 YYDKDF (reference sequence). The CDR3 covers 14 residues. CDR3 in DNA: TGTGCCACCAGCAGAGCAGACAGGGTAGGCGAGCAGTACTTC. Protein product: CATSRADRVGEQYF.